The 22 T cell receptor beta chains in this list originate from one sample, sequenced in a study of blood T cell repertoires in COVID-19. Assay used: immunoSEQ multiplex PCR; TCRdb lists only in-frame clones, some missing. Here the sample spans 120,000 or so clones, about 81% being singletons. The sample was peripheral blood. These receptors came from a young man with COVID-19, enrolled during active disease.

The J gene is TRBJ1-1, the V gene TRBV28; 7 bases match TRBD1. This CDR3 is built from 12 residues. With 6 bases clipped from V and 6 bases from J, the junction kept 4 bases outside the gene matches. CDR1 and CDR2 from the germline V gene are MDHEN and SYDVKM. The CDR3 is CASRIGTAEAFF. In DNA form, the CDR3 reads TGTGCCAGCAGGATAGGGACAGCTGAAGCTTTCTTT.

The chain links TRBV19 to TRBJ1-2; 10 nucleotides line up with TRBD1. The ends lost 2 bases at V and 2 bases at J; junction bases unmatched: 2. Germline values: CDR1 LNHDA, CDR2 SQIVND (reference sequence). This CDR3 region has 15 residues. The chain's CDR3 is CASSITGQGNYGYTF. CDR3 in DNA: TGTGCCAGTAGTATAACGGGACAGGGGAACTATGGCTACACCTTC. Full variable domain (remainder filled in from reference TRBV19 and TRBJ1-2): DGGITQSPKYLFRKEGQNVTLSCEQNLNHDAMYWYRQDPGQGLRLIYYSQIVNDFQKGDIAEGYSVSREKKESFPLTVTSAQKNPTAFYLCASSITGQGNYGYTFGSGTRLTVV.

The chain employs TRBV5-1 and TRBJ1-1; the D gene is possibly TRBD1 (6 bases). The germline CDR1 and CDR2 sequences are SGHRS and YFSETQ. Trimming pared 4 bases from V and 1 base from J, leaving 11 bases between. This CDR3 has 14 amino acids. CDR3 sequence (DNA): TGCGCCAGCAGCATCCAGGGACAGAACACTGAAGCTTTCTTT. Encoded protein: CASSIQGQNTEAFF.

This chain uses TRBV4-1 with TRBJ2-7, with 7 bases that match TRBD1. The ends lost 0 bases at V and 4 bases at J; junction bases unmatched: 15. The CDR3 totals 18 residues. Germline V gene data show CDR1 as MGHRA and CDR2 as YSYEKL. The CDR3 spells CASSQEPQGVTTKYEQYF. The CDR3 bases are TGCGCCAGCAGCCAAGAGCCCCAGGGGGTAACCACGAAATACGAGCAGTACTTC.

The chain recombines TRBV18 with TRBJ1-6; 7 positions agree with TRBD1. In germline, CDR1 is KGHSH, CDR2 LQKENI. The CDR3 has 14 amino acids. The V gene end was trimmed by 1 base and the J gene end by 9 bases; junction bases not matched to a gene: 3. The CDR3 nucleotides read TGTGCCAGCTCACCACGGGACAGATCTTCACCCCTCCACTTT. This translates into CASSPRDRSSPLHF.

The chain has TRBV2 and TRBJ2-5; 7 nucleotides align to TRBD2. J lost 3 bases, V lost 3 bases, and 10 bases had no gene match. The CDR3 has 16 amino acids. The germline CDR1 and CDR2 sequences are SNHLY and FYNNEI. The CDR3 protein is CASSDLNGGTEETQYF. As DNA, the CDR3 is TGTGCCAGCAGTGACCTTAACGGGGGGACCGAAGAGACCCAGTACTTC.

The chain couples TRBV7-8 to TRBJ2-7; D possibly corresponds to TRBD1 (5 bases). Trimming removed 8 bases at V and 4 bases at J, with 12 bases between. Germline V gene sequence: CDR1 SGHVS, CDR2 FQNEAQ. This CDR3 spans 12 amino acids. CDR3 DNA: TGTGCCAGCGGGCAAAAGGGGTACGAGCAGTACTTC. This sequence encodes CASGQKGYEQYF.

The rearrangement joins TRBV6-5 to TRBJ1-1, with D possibly matching TRBD1 (5 bases). CDR3 length: 15 residues. The germline gives CDR1 MNHEY, CDR2 SVGAGI. Trimming cost V 0 bases and J 4 bases, with 12 bases left between them. In DNA form, the CDR3 reads TGTGCCAGCAGTTACTCGGCCGGCGGGGGCACTGAAGCTTTCTTT. It yields the protein CASSYSAGGGTEAFF.

DNA for the CDR3: TGTGCCAGCAAGTCCGAAACTAGCGGAAAATACAATGAGCAGTTCTTC. It yields the protein CASKSETSGKYNEQFF. The rearrangement links TRBV9 to TRBJ2-1; 8 positions agree with TRBD2. Germline trimming cut 6 bases from V and 4 bases from J; bases unmatched to any gene: 12. Germline assignment: CDR1 SGDLS and CDR2 YYNGEE. CDR3 length: 16 residues.

The chain links TRBV29-1 to TRBJ2-7, with 9 bases matching TRBD2. J gave up 5 bases and V 7 bases, and 6 bases lay outside the gene matches. Germline CDR1 SQVTM, CDR2 ANQGSEA. The CDR3 spans 12 residues. Here the CDR3 reads CSAVGTSHEQYF. The CDR3 DNA reads TGCAGCGCCGTAGGGACTAGCCACGAGCAGTACTTC.

The chain employs TRBV14 and TRBJ2-7, with 8 bases lining up with TRBD1. This CDR3 spans 15 amino acids. V shed 5 bases and J 3 bases; nucleotides not matched to a gene: 9. The V gene's germline CDR1 is SGHDN and CDR2 FVKESK. The CDR3 DNA follows: TGTGCCAGCAGCGACTCTGGGGGACAGGACTACGAGCAGTACTTC. It encodes CASSDSGGQDYEQYF.

The chain uses TRBV4-1 and TRBJ2-1; 11 bases line up with TRBD1. Germline-derived CDR1 and CDR2 are MGHRA and YSYEKL. Germline trimming cut 5 bases from V and 8 bases from J; bases unmatched to any gene: 8. The CDR3 sequence is 15 residues long. CDR3 DNA: TGCGCCAGCAGCTTCGGACAGGGGGCTATCTATGAGCAGTTCTTC. This codes for CASSFGQGAIYEQFF.

The J gene is TRBJ2-3, the V gene TRBV14; 12 bases fit TRBD2. This CDR3 is built from 18 residues. CDR1 and CDR2 (germline): SGHDN, FVKESK. V lost 0 bases and J lost 5; bases outside the gene matches: 9. The CDR3 nucleotides are TGTGCCAGCAGCCAAGACATAGGACTAGCGGGATTTGGAGATACGCAGTATTTT. Its translation is CASSQDIGLAGFGDTQYF.

In this sample, this clone turned up a few times. The chain combines TRBV2 with TRBJ1-2, with D hard to call. The CDR3 loop spans 13 amino acids. V was pared by 1 base and J by 4 bases, with 7 bases between. The V gene's germline CDR1 is SNHLY and CDR2 FYNNEI. The CDR3 DNA is TGTGCCAGCAGTGAAGGGGCCGGCTATGGCTACACCTTC. It yields the protein CASSEGAGYGYTF. The full variable domain, with the rest looked up from reference TRBV2 and TRBJ1-2, is EPEVTQTPSHQVTQMGQEVILRCVPISNHLYFYWYRQILGQKVEFLVSFYNNEISEKSEIFDDQFSVERPDGSNFTLKIRSTKLEDSAMYFCASSEGAGYGYTFGSGTRLTVV.

The chain carries TRBV27 and TRBJ1-1; D is unresolved. V lost 4 bases and J 4 bases, leaving 7 bases between the germline ends. Germline loops: CDR1 MNHEY, CDR2 SMNVEV (reference sequence). This CDR3 contains 12 residues. Here the CDR3 reads CASSSRFTEAFF. The CDR3, as DNA: TGTGCCAGCAGTTCCAGGTTCACTGAAGCTTTCTTT.

The J gene is TRBJ1-2, the V gene TRBV6-1; tentatively, D is TRBD1 (5 bases). CDR3 length: 14 residues. Germline CDR1 and CDR2: MNHNS and SASEGT. V was cut by 3 bases and J by 7 bases, with 15 bases left in between. CDR3 sequence reads: CASSDFRGEGGYTF. The CDR3, as DNA: TGTGCCAGCAGTGATTTTAGAGGGGAGGGTGGCTACACCTTC.

The rearrangement uses TRBV11-1 and TRBJ2-3; D is perhaps TRBD2 (5 bases). The CDR3 length is 12 residues. Germline assignment: CDR1 SGHAT and CDR2 FQDESV (reference sequence). V was cut by 5 bases and J by 9 bases, with 12 bases left in between. CDR3 loop: CASSRGLGTQYF. The CDR3 DNA follows: TGTGCCAGCAGCCGAGGACTGGGGACGCAGTATTTT.

The J gene is TRBJ2-1, the V gene TRBV12-3 or TRBV12-4; TRBD1 matches at 7 bases. The CDR3 runs to 12 residues. V lost 5 bases and J lost 12; bases outside the gene matches: 7. The CDR3 DNA reads as TGTGCCAGCAGTCTTACAGGGGTGGGGCAGTTCTTC. It yields the protein CASSLTGVGQFF.

The rearrangement joins TRBV11-2 to TRBJ2-7; a weak D match, TRBD1 (6 bases). Trimming removed 0 bases at V and 1 base at J, with 16 bases between. CDR3 size: 17 residues. Looked up from germline, CDR1 is SGHAT and CDR2 is FQNNGV. The CDR3 sequence is CASSLDLPQQGSYEQYF. The CDR3 DNA reads TGTGCCAGCAGCTTAGACCTCCCCCAACAGGGTTCCTACGAGCAGTACTTC.

In this sample, this clone turned up once. One end of the junction varies from germline; a read error may be responsible. The J gene is TRBJ2-7, the V gene TRBV18, with 8 bases that match TRBD2. Germline lookup yields CDR1 KGHSH and CDR2 LQKENI. The length of the CDR3 is 15 residues. The CDR3 loop reads CASPPGLAGIYEQYF. The CDR3 nucleotides are TGTGCCAGCCCACCAGGGCTAGCGGGCATCTACGAGCAGTACTTC.

This clone has just one count. The chain has TRBV10-1 and TRBJ1-4; tentative D call: TRBD1 (6 bases). The CDR3 has 17 amino acids. Germline assignment: CDR1 WNHNN and CDR2 SYGVQD (reference sequence). The ends were cut back, 11 bases at V and 0 bases at J, with 22 bases in the middle. This chain's CDR3 is CASIPTDRASTNEKLFF. The CDR3, as DNA: TGCGCCTCCATTCCTACGGACAGAGCCTCAACTAATGAAAAACTGTTTTTT.

The V and J genes are TRBV18 and TRBJ2-1, with D possibly being TRBD1 (6 bases). The CDR3 has 17 amino acids. The V end lost 3 bases, the J end lost 8 bases, and 23 bases lay between the germline ends. The germline V gene has CDR1 KGHSH and CDR2 LQKENI. The CDR3 DNA follows: TGTGCCAGCTCACCTCCGACAGGAGAACGTCTCGGGGATGAGCAGTTCTTC. Translation gives CASSPPTGERLGDEQFF.